The rows below give T cell receptor beta chains drawn from one sample of a study of metastatic and nonmetastatic thyroid tumors. TCRdb re-called the PCR reads with MiXCR. The sample gives about 16,000 clones, approximately 24% of which show up once; approximately 13% is in the top ten. The sample comprised tumor tissue. The receptors come from a male donor with papillary thyroid cancer or a benign thyroid nodule (not recorded which). Some clones in this sample may be carry-over from other donors' samples. CDR3s include the opening cysteine and the closing phenylalanine or tryptophan. Fields, in order: D gene, clone size, J gene, V gene, CDR3 length, CDR3 protein, CDR3 DNA. The D gene is left open where the match is weak. Clone size is not always given. Where it is, it says once, few, many or a class for expanded clones.

NA | few | TRBJ2-7 | TRBV19 | 13 | CASSPTTRGEQYF | TGTGCCAGTAGTCCTACGACCCGGGGCGAGCAGTACTTC
TRBD2 | NA | TRBJ2-3 | TRBV20-1 | 14 | CSAQEAGSTDTQYF | TGCAGTGCTCAGGAAGCGGGGAGCACAGATACGCAGTATTTT
TRBD1 | many | TRBJ1-2 | TRBV2 | 16 | CASSGPPTGVGRGYTF | TGTGCCAGCAGTGGGCCCCCTACAGGGGTTGGGAGGGGCTACACCTTC
TRBD1 | few | TRBJ1-5 | TRBV6-1 | 16 | CASSERDPRQGQPQHF | TGTGCCAGCAGTGAGCGTGACCCTAGACAGGGGCAGCCCCAGCATTTT
NA | many | TRBJ1-2 | TRBV14 | 14 | CASSPSPPAGGYTF | TGTGCCAGCAGCCCATCCCCCCCGGCCGGGGGATACACCTTC
NA | medium-sized | TRBJ2-2 | TRBV5-6 | 15 | CASSLVDFNTGELFF | TGTGCCAGCAGCTTGGTCGACTTTAACACCGGGGAGCTGTTTTTT
NA | many | TRBJ1-1 | TRBV7-9 | 11 | CASTLGTEAFF | TGTGCCAGCACTCTAGGGACTGAAGCTTTCTTT
NA | many | TRBJ1-1 | TRBV5-6 | 14 | CASSSGTLIPEAFF | TGTGCCAGCAGCTCCGGGACTCTGATTCCTGAAGCTTTCTTT
NA | many | TRBJ2-7 | TRBV10-3 | 14 | CAISESAGSSQQYF | TGTGCCATCAGTGAGTCTGCAGGGTCCAGCCAGCAGTACTTC
TRBD1 | NA | TRBJ1-4 | TRBV24-1 | 15 | CATSDGAGTDGKLFF | TGTGCCACCAGTGACGGCGCCGGGACAGATGGAAAACTGTTTTTT
NA | few | TRBJ1-2 | TRBV6-1 | 17 | CASRPRWRGAGGHGYTF | TGTGCCAGCAGACCCCGATGGAGGGGCGCGGGTGGCCATGGCTACACCTTC
NA | many | TRBJ1-1 | TRBV4-2 | 14 | CASSQETTGTEAFF | TGTGCCAGCAGCCAAGAAACCACGGGCACTGAAGCTTTCTTT
NA | NA | TRBJ2-5 | TRBV5-1 | 14 | CASSSAGGQETRYF | TGCGCCAGCAGCTCCGCGGGTGGGCAAGAGACCCGGTACTTC
NA | few | TRBJ2-7 | TRBV12-3/TRBV12-4 | 14 | CASSLTSTYREQYF | TGTGCCAGCAGTTTGACGTCCACCTACCGGGAGCAGTACTTC
NA | medium-sized | TRBJ2-7 | TRBV29-1 | 17 | CSVGLLAPADLLYEQYF | TGCAGCGTTGGATTGTTGGCCCCGGCGGATCTCTTATACGAGCAGTACTTC
TRBD1 | many | TRBJ2-7 | TRBV20-1 | 12 | CSASPDRAEQYF | TGCAGTGCGTCGCCTGACAGGGCCGAGCAGTACTTC
NA | many | TRBJ2-2 | TRBV2 | 13 | CASSAFRDGELFF | TGTGCCAGCAGTGCTTTCCGGGACGGGGAGCTGTTTTTT
TRBD1 | few | TRBJ2-7 | TRBV28 | 16 | CASSSGTDPSSYEQYF | TGTGCCAGCAGTTCCGGGACAGATCCGAGCTCCTACGAGCAGTACTTC
TRBD1 | NA | TRBJ2-3 | TRBV11-3 | 15 | CASSLDRAAADTQYF | TGTGCCAGCAGCTTGGACAGGGCTGCGGCAGATACGCAGTATTTT
TRBD1 | many | TRBJ2-5 | TRBV3-1 | 16 | CASSQGRTGDLETQYF | TGTGCCAGCAGCCAAGGCAGGACAGGGGATCTGGAGACCCAGTACTTC
NA | NA | TRBJ2-5 | TRBV7-7 | 14 | CASSLNSNQETQYF | TGTGCTAGCAGCTTAAACAGTAATCAAGAGACCCAGTACTTC
TRBD1 | NA | TRBJ1-1 | TRBV6-1 | 13 | CASSEHTGQSAFF | TGTGCCAGCAGTGAACACACGGGACAGTCAGCTTTCTTT
NA | few | TRBJ1-2 | TRBV24-1 | 18 | CATSVRGTPLFLDYGYTF | TGTGCCACCAGTGTGAGAGGGACACCTTTGTTTCTTGACTATGGCTACACCTTC
TRBD1 | NA | TRBJ1-2 | TRBV12-3/TRBV12-4 | 14 | CASSIGQGFYGYTF | TGTGCCAGCAGTATCGGACAGGGTTTCTATGGCTACACCTTC
NA | NA | TRBJ1-6 | TRBV18 | 14 | CASSPGDIGSPLHF | TGTGCCAGCTCACCAGGGGACATAGGGTCACCCCTCCACTTT
TRBD1 | many | TRBJ1-2 | TRBV11-2 | 16 | CASSRRPGQRNYGYTF | TGTGCCAGCAGCCGACGCCCGGGACAGCGAAACTATGGCTACACCTTC
NA | medium-sized | TRBJ2-7 | TRBV5-1 | 15 | CASSRTTQGGNEQYF | TGCGCCAGCAGTAGAACGACACAGGGTGGGAACGAGCAGTACTTC
NA | NA | TRBJ1-6 | TRBV20-1 | 16 | CSARDYQAGDNSPLHF | TGCAGTGCTAGGGACTATCAGGCAGGGGATAATTCACCCCTCCACTTT
TRBD1 | NA | TRBJ1-5 | TRBV28 | 16 | CASSSRTGLANQPQHF | TGTGCCAGCAGTTCTCGGACAGGATTGGCCAATCAGCCCCAGCATTTT
NA | few | TRBJ2-6 | TRBV28 | 16 | CASSSRGRPGANVLTF | TGTGCCAGCAGTTCAAGGGGGAGGCCTGGGGCCAATGTACTGACTTTC
TRBD1 | many | TRBJ1-2 | TRBV27 | 13 | CASSWTGGYGYTF | TGTGCCAGCAGTTGGACAGGTGGCTATGGCTACACCTTC
TRBD2 | many | TRBJ2-5 | TRBV6-1 | 14 | CASSELAGGETQYF | TGTGCCAGCAGTGAACTAGCGGGGGGAGAGACCCAGTACTTC
NA | medium-sized | TRBJ2-7 | TRBV7-8 | 16 | CASSFLSRPQLYEQYF | TGTGCCAGCAGCTTTCTCTCGCGGCCACAACTCTACGAGCAGTACTTC
NA | many | TRBJ2-7 | TRBV19 | 15 | CASSIRGGGSYEQYF | TGTGCCAGTAGTATACGGGGAGGCGGCTCCTACGAGCAGTACTTC
NA | NA | TRBJ1-2 | TRBV14 | 16 | CASSQEAGNPTSGYTF | TGTGCCAGCAGCCAAGAGGCAGGCAACCCCACCTCTGGCTACACCTTC
NA | many | TRBJ2-1 | TRBV27 | 13 | CAGSFTGFNEQFF | TGTGCCGGCAGTTTCACAGGGTTCAATGAGCAGTTCTTC
NA | medium-sized | TRBJ1-6 | TRBV6-2/TRBV6-3 | 13 | CATTARYNSPLHF | TGTGCCACCACCGCAAGATATAATTCACCCCTCCACTTT
NA | medium-sized | TRBJ1-2 | TRBV27 | 15 | CATSLNYDGDYGYTF | TGTGCCACCTCGTTAAATTACGATGGAGACTATGGCTACACCTTC
TRBD1 | medium-sized | TRBJ1-2 | TRBV24-1 | 15 | CATSDARQGLHGYTF | TGTGCCACCAGTGACGCCCGACAGGGGTTGCATGGCTACACCTTC
TRBD2 | NA | TRBJ2-2 | TRBV28 | 14 | CASSRTSAAGELFF | TGTGCCAGCAGTCGGACTAGCGCTGCCGGGGAGCTGTTTTTT
NA | many | TRBJ1-1 | TRBV2 | 12 | CACHWTNTEAFF | TGTGCCTGTCATTGGACGAACACTGAAGCTTTCTTT
NA | NA | TRBJ2-5 | TRBV5-6 | 15 | CASSFRPRTEETQYF | TGTGCCAGCAGCTTCAGGCCTAGGACCGAAGAGACCCAGTACTTC